Below are 19 T cell receptor beta chains sequenced from a single sample in a study. TCRdb independently ran MiXCR on the RT-PCR reads; one entry per CDR3 protein. The sample includes 550,000 to 750,000 distinct CDR3 sequences, over 12% of them seen just once. The sample comprised memory CD4+ T cells from blood. These receptors came from a female donor in good health, serving as a healthy control.

This clonotype was counted at least ten times. The chain has TRBV15 and TRBJ2-2; D gene ambiguous. Germline loops: CDR1 LNHNV, CDR2 YYDKDF (reference sequence). The CDR3 has 12 residues. V lost 1 base to trimming and J lost 5 bases, with 2 bases between them. The CDR3 nucleotides read TGTGCCACCAGCAGAGGAACCGGGGAGCTGTTTTTT. Its translation is CATSRGTGELFF.

This clonotype was picked up a small number of times. This chain connects TRBV20-1 to TRBJ2-7; TRBD2 matches at 13 bases. This CDR3 is built from 14 residues. Germline CDR1 DFQATT, CDR2 SNEGSKA (reference sequence). The ends lost 5 bases at V and 6 bases at J; junction bases unmatched: 7. The CDR3 is CSAPTSGRSGEQYF. Written as DNA, the CDR3 is TGCAGTGCTCCGACTAGCGGGAGGTCGGGCGAGCAGTACTTC.

This clonotype has only a few counts. The V and J genes are TRBV18 and TRBJ2-4; the D gene is possibly TRBD1 (6 bases). Trimming pared 2 bases from V and 9 bases from J, leaving 20 bases between. Germline V gene lookup returns CDR1 KGHSH and CDR2 LQKENI. This CDR3 has 16 residues. CDR3: CASSPGSEGGKGIQYF. In nucleotides, the CDR3 is TGTGCCAGCTCACCAGGATCCGAAGGGGGAAAAGGCATTCAGTACTTC.

The chain employs TRBV3-1 and TRBJ2-1; the match to TRBD2 covers 9 bases. Trimming cost V 3 bases and J 4 bases; bases outside gene matches: 4. Germline-derived CDR1 and CDR2 are LGHDT and YNNKEL (reference sequence). The CDR3 covers 15 residues. The CDR3 nucleotides read TGTGCCAGCAGCCACCCGACTAGCGGTTACAATGAGCAGTTCTTC. This gives the protein CASSHPTSGYNEQFF.

This clonotype was counted many times. J is TRBJ2-7 and V is TRBV5-1, with D possibly being TRBD2 (7 bases). The CDR3 runs 13 residues. Germline CDR1 SGHRS, CDR2 YFSETQ. V was trimmed by 4 bases and J by 7 bases, leaving 15 bases between them. CDR3 nucleotide sequence: TGCGCCAGCAGCCCTCGGGGGGCAAGGGAGCAGTACTTC. Protein: CASSPRGAREQYF.

This clonotype was observed at least ten times. The rearrangement uses TRBV4-3 and TRBJ2-3; D not certain. CDR3 length: 12 amino acids. Per germline, CDR1 LGHNA and CDR2 YSLEER. Trimming removed 0 bases from V and 8 bases from J, with 6 bases in between. The DNA of the CDR3 is TGCGCCAGCAGCCAAGATCTGGTTACGCAGTATTTT. It encodes CASSQDLVTQYF.

This clonotype was counted many times. The chain joins TRBV29-1 to TRBJ1-1, with 7 bases aligning to TRBD1. The CDR3 has 13 amino acids. Germline values: CDR1 SQVTM, CDR2 ANQGSEA. Losses at the gene ends were 7 bases for V and 2 bases for J; bases not matched to a gene: 7. The DNA for the CDR3 is TGCAGCGCAGAACAGGGGACAAACACTGAAGCTTTCTTT. It translates to CSAEQGTNTEAFF. The whole variable domain, filled in from reference TRBV29-1 and TRBJ1-1, reads SAVISQKPSRDICQRGTSLTIQCQVDSQVTMMFWYRQQPGQSLTLIATANQGSEATYESGFVIDKFPISRPNLTFSTLTVSNMSPEDSSIYLCSAEQGTNTEAFFGQGTRLTVV.

V is TRBV4-1 and J is TRBJ2-7, with 11 positions matching TRBD2. Germline trimming cut 1 base from V and 8 bases from J; bases unmatched to any gene: 10. The CDR3 totals 16 residues. Germline lookup yields CDR1 MGHRA and CDR2 YSYEKL. The CDR3 sequence: CASSQATSGVLLQQYF. The CDR3 DNA sequence: TGCGCCAGCAGCCAAGCGACTAGCGGGGTTCTTCTGCAGCAGTACTTC.

V and J are TRBV9 and TRBJ1-3; TRBD1 matches 8 bases. V was clipped by 4 bases and J by 2 bases; unmatched bases: 5. The germline V gene encodes CDR1 SGDLS and CDR2 YYNGEE. The CDR3 contains 15 residues. CDR3 protein: CASSSQGATGNTIYF. The CDR3 DNA sequence: TGTGCCAGCAGCTCCCAGGGGGCAACTGGAAACACCATATATTTT.

This clonotype occurred a few times. The chain links TRBV3-1 to TRBJ1-2, with D perhaps matching TRBD1 (5 bases). Germline values: CDR1 LGHDT, CDR2 YNNKEL (reference sequence). Deletions cut 0 bases from V and 4 bases from J, with 9 bases between. CDR3 size: 14 residues. In nucleotides, the CDR3 is TGTGCCAGCAGCCAAGATGGGACGGGCTATGGCTACACCTTC. It is translated as CASSQDGTGYGYTF.

V usage is TRBV20-1 and J usage is TRBJ1-1; TRBD1 aligns across 7 bases. From germline, CDR1 is DFQATT and CDR2 SNEGSKA (reference sequence). The J segment lost 2 bases and the V segment lost 5 bases, leaving 11 bases of the junction unmatched. The length of the CDR3 is 15 residues. CDR3 sequence: CSAPRGDRINTEAFF. Written as DNA, the CDR3 is TGCAGTGCTCCCCGGGGGGACAGAATAAACACTGAAGCTTTCTTT.

This clonotype occurred many times. The CDR3 nucleotides read TGTGCCAGCAGCTTGGACAGTTGGCCTGAAGCTTTCTTT. It encodes CASSLDSWPEAFF. This chain links TRBV5-6 with TRBJ1-1; D remains ambiguous. Germline V gene data show CDR1 as SGHDT and CDR2 as YYEEEE. V dropped 0 bases and J dropped 6 bases, with 9 bases sitting between them. The CDR3 extends over 13 amino acids.

Ten or more counts support this clonotype. The chain recombines TRBV6-2 or TRBV6-3 with TRBJ2-1; the D gene is possibly TRBD1 (6 bases). Per germline, CDR1 MNHEY and CDR2 SVGEGT. CDR3 length equals 13 residues. V was trimmed by 7 bases and J by 3 bases, leaving 10 bases between them. The CDR3 is CASKTGYYNEQFF. CDR3 DNA: TGTGCCAGCAAGACAGGCTACTACAATGAGCAGTTCTTC.

This clonotype was observed at least ten times. The V call is TRBV11-2, the J call TRBJ2-5; D is ambiguous. The CDR3 runs to 14 residues. Germline CDR1 and CDR2: SGHAT and FQNNGV. Trimming took 1 base from V and 9 from J, leaving 15 bases between them. The CDR3 loop is CASSLVIGSEAQYF. The CDR3 DNA sequence: TGTGCCAGCAGCTTAGTGATCGGCAGTGAGGCCCAGTACTTC.

CDR3: CASKVQGDYGYTF. The CDR3 bases are TGTGCCAGCAAGGTACAGGGGGACTATGGCTACACCTTC. The J gene is TRBJ1-2, the V gene TRBV2, with 8 bases that match TRBD1. Trimming cost V 7 bases and J 3 bases; bases outside gene matches: 4. Germline CDR1 is SNHLY and CDR2 is FYNNEI. The CDR3 length is 13 residues.

This clonotype was observed a handful of times. This rearrangement joins TRBV5-1 to TRBJ2-3, with 11 bases aligning to TRBD2. The V gene's germline CDR1 is SGHRS and CDR2 YFSETQ. The CDR3 contains 15 residues. Unmatched junction bases numbered 6, after V lost 4 bases and J lost 5 bases. The CDR3 protein is CASSPRTSGLDTQYF. CDR3 sequence (DNA): TGCGCCAGCAGCCCCCGGACTAGCGGGCTAGATACGCAGTATTTT.

This clonotype has a count of ten or more. J is TRBJ2-5 and V is TRBV5-1; TRBD1 agrees at 9 bases. Looked up from germline, CDR1 is SGHRS and CDR2 is YFSETQ. CDR3 length: 15 residues. Losses at the gene ends were 4 bases for V and 2 bases for J; bases not matched to a gene: 6. Written as DNA, the CDR3 is TGCGCCAGCAGCCCGCAGACAGGGGGACAAGAGACCCAGTACTTC. It yields the protein CASSPQTGGQETQYF.

In this sample, this clonotype turned up many times. The chain has TRBV29-1 and TRBJ2-7; TRBD1 matches 10 bases. CDR1 is SQVTM and CDR2 is ANQGSEA in the germline V gene. This CDR3 is built from 13 residues. Trimming cost V 4 bases and J 4 bases; bases outside gene matches: 4. In nucleotides, the CDR3 is TGCAGCGTTGGACAGGGGGCCCTATACGAGCAGTACTTC. This gives the protein CSVGQGALYEQYF.

This clonotype was seen ten or more times. CDR3 sequence (DNA): TGCAGCTTGTCAAGTCAGGGGGCCTCGGGTACGCAGTATTTT. Amino acids: CSLSSQGASGTQYF. J is TRBJ2-3 and V is TRBV29-1; the match to TRBD1 covers 8 bases. Germline V lookup: CDR1 SQVTM, CDR2 ANQGSEA. The CDR3 spans 14 residues. J gave up 8 bases and V 8 bases, and 15 bases lay outside the gene matches.